The rows below give T cell receptor beta chains drawn from one sample of a study of T cell changes during pregnancy in multiple sclerosis. Data came from immunoSEQ multiplex PCR; TCRdb stores just in-frame clones and leaves some out. The sample contains some 96,000 clones, approximately 92% of which appear only once. This specimen consisted of peripheral blood, obtained after pregnancy. These receptors all stem from a female donor with multiple sclerosis, enrolled in a pregnancy study. The conserved cysteine and the conserved F or W are not part of the CDR3 here. Fields, in order: D gene, J gene, clone size, V gene, CDR3 protein. A D gene is named only where the DNA matches it firmly. Clone sizes are given selectively: once, few, many, or a class where the clone is expanded.

-	TRBJ1-1	-	TRBV5-1	ASSYGSGAGEAF
TRBD1	TRBJ1-1	few	TRBV5-1	ASSLGTGKNTEAF
-	TRBJ2-5	-	TRBV9	ASSPRPIGHSETQY
TRBD1	TRBJ1-3	-	TRBV5-1	ASSPQGTGNTIY
-	TRBJ1-2	-	TRBV19	ASSPSGVNYGYT
TRBD1	TRBJ2-3	once	TRBV7-3	ASSWGQGADTQY
TRBD1	TRBJ1-1	-	TRBV18	ASSQAGTANTEAF
-	TRBJ2-3	-	TRBV2	ASRRSGLRGDTQY
-	TRBJ2-7	-	TRBV5-1	ASSLVAGLIYEQY
TRBD2	TRBJ2-1	-	TRBV9	ASSVGPPSGEQF
TRBD1	TRBJ1-2	-	TRBV7-9	ASSAPDRGYGYT
TRBD1	TRBJ1-1	-	TRBV6-1	ASSSQGGRGGF
-	TRBJ1-5	-	TRBV6-1	ASSEDGDSPQH
-	TRBJ2-5	once	TRBV5-4	ASSLPGNQETQY
-	TRBJ1-5	-	TRBV27	ASSFQFRGLEPQH
TRBD2	TRBJ2-3	-	TRBV7-2	ASTGGGREY
-	TRBJ2-2	-	TRBV9	ASSPGGVKTGELF
-	TRBJ2-7	-	TRBV5-6	ASSLEGTWTYEQY
-	TRBJ2-2	-	TRBV2	ASSELGANTGELF
-	TRBJ2-5	-	TRBV29-1	SVTPARGQETQY
TRBD2	TRBJ2-2	-	TRBV2	ASSEPPSLAGGTGELF
TRBD2	TRBJ2-3	-	TRBV27	ASSPGSGGGMNTQY
TRBD2	TRBJ2-5	-	TRBV27	ASSLWGTSGGGQETQY
TRBD2	TRBJ2-1	-	TRBV14	ASSQTNFRTSGRSYNEQF
TRBD2	TRBJ2-1	-	TRBV11-2	ASSSVSGLAGGPYNEQF
TRBD1	TRBJ1-1	-	TRBV6-6	ASKTRGRTEAF
-	TRBJ2-7	-	TRBV5-1	ASSFRPTGETSYEQY
TRBD2	TRBJ2-7	-	TRBV4-1	ASSQGVAGVESYEQY
-	TRBJ1-2	-	TRBV7-8	ASSLEGRYDGYT
-	TRBJ1-1	-	TRBV29-1	SVEGSMNTEAF
-	TRBJ1-3	-	TRBV6-5	ASSYSQSNTIY
-	TRBJ2-3	-	TRBV6-1	ASGVGGTDTQY
TRBD2	TRBJ2-1	-	TRBV2	ASSRLAGRSGDEQF
TRBD1	TRBJ1-1	-	TRBV7-9	ASSPPGQGMGYEAF
-	TRBJ1-4	few	TRBV11-3	ASSLDGEVESNEKLF
-	TRBJ1-6	-	TRBV11-3	ASTITGHNSPLH
TRBD2	TRBJ2-7	many	TRBV4-2	ASSQELAGGDEQY
-	TRBJ1-1	-	TRBV28	ASSFWQNTEAF
TRBD2	TRBJ2-7	-	TRBV5-4	ASSLGSGGHYEQY
TRBD2	TRBJ2-2	-	TRBV9	ASSPMGTSGGAPGELF
TRBD2	TRBJ2-1	-	TRBV5-4	ASSPKAGGPKRGANEQF
TRBD2	TRBJ2-3	-	TRBV7-3	ASSPLAGGSADTQY
-	TRBJ2-1	-	TRBV29-1	SVLRRDEQF
-	TRBJ1-2	-	TRBV6-5	ASSYSSRVTNYGYT
-	TRBJ1-6	-	TRBV10-3	AISEVDNSPLH